The 32 T cell receptor beta chains in this list originate from one sample, sequenced in a study of read filtering for tumor transcriptome and immune sequencing. This library used roughly 370 ng RNA and molecular barcoded adaptors spanning alpha/delta and beta/gamma chains. One entry per CDR3 protein, called by TCRdb with MiXCR from the reads. The data show roughly 130,000 distinct CDR3 sequences, 10% to 15% seen once. Sequenced input: a population of CD138-negative cells sorted from bone marrow. The receptors derive from a donor at least 40 years old with multiple myeloma.

This clonotype was seen more than once but under ten times. The CDR3, as DNA: TGTGCCATCAGGGACGGGGAATCTGGAAACACCATATATTTT. Protein sequence: CAIRDGESGNTIYF. The J gene is TRBJ1-3, the V gene TRBV10-3; D not certain. Trimming stripped 6 bases from V and 1 base from J, with 10 bases between. Germline V gives CDR1 ENHRY, CDR2 SYGVKD. The CDR3 runs 14 residues.

In the case of this clonotype: A clone one base away is much larger, so this may be a read error. The chain couples TRBV7-9 to TRBJ2-1; D not resolved. This CDR3 comprises 14 residues. Germline V gene lookup returns CDR1 SEHNR and CDR2 FQNEAQ (reference sequence). In DNA form, the CDR3 reads TGTGCCGGCAGCTTAGGACGCTCCTACAATGAGCAGTTCTTC. It yields the protein CAGSLGRSYNEQFF.

This clonotype was seen at least ten times. The chain is built from TRBV20-1 and TRBJ2-1; 12 bases are shared with TRBD1. Trimming removed 8 bases from V and 8 bases from J; junction bases left unmatched: 4. Per the germline V gene, CDR1 is DFQATT and CDR2 is SNEGSKA (reference sequence). This CDR3 has 12 amino acids. The CDR3 region has the DNA TGCAGTCAAGGGACAGGGGGCGATGAGCAGTTCTTC. Encoded protein: CSQGTGGDEQFF.

This clonotype was picked up many times. The chain recombines TRBV20-1 with TRBJ2-3; 16 bases align to TRBD2. V shed 6 bases, J shed 5 bases, and the junction held 8 bases outside the gene matches. This CDR3 is 16 amino acids long. Germline values: CDR1 DFQATT, CDR2 SNEGSKA (reference sequence). The CDR3 bases are TGCAGTGCCCCAGGGACTAGCGGGAGGGCGGGAGATACGCAGTATTTT. It codes for CSAPGTSGRAGDTQYF.

In this sample, this clonotype turned up a few times. The chain joins TRBV7-2 to TRBJ2-5, with 14 bases lining up with TRBD2. The CDR3 runs to 16 residues. Trimming removed 5 bases from V and 5 bases from J; junction bases left unmatched: 7. Germline CDR1 reads SGHTA; CDR2 reads FQGNSA. CDR3 sequence (DNA): TGTGCCAGCAGCCCAAGGACTAGCGGGGGGTGGGAGACCCAGTACTTC. Its translation is CASSPRTSGGWETQYF. The full variable domain, with the rest looked up from reference TRBV7-2 and TRBJ2-5, is GAGVSQSPSNKVTEKGKDVELRCDPISGHTALYWYRQSLGQGLEFLIYFQGNSAPDKSGLPSDRFSAERTGGSVSTLTIQRTQQEDSAVYLCASSPRTSGGWETQYFGPGTRLLVL.

This clonotype was seen ten or more times. The chain uses TRBV18 and TRBJ2-2; 7 bases are shared with TRBD1. This CDR3 contains 18 residues. The V gene's germline CDR1 is KGHSH and CDR2 LQKENI. V lost 5 bases to trimming and J lost 0 bases; unmatched junction nucleotides: 12. The CDR3 region is CASSTTPGQTSNTGELFF. CDR3 nucleotides: TGTGCCAGCTCAACTACGCCGGGACAGACTTCGAACACCGGGGAGCTGTTTTTT.

With respect to this clonotype: A much larger clone differs from this one at a single base, so this may be a read error. The rearrangement links TRBV12-3 or TRBV12-4 to TRBJ2-1; D is uncertain. CDR3 length: 14 residues. The CDR3 DNA reads TGTGCCAGCAGCCCCCACCCACAGAACAATGAGCTGTTCTTC. Protein sequence: CASSPHPQNNELFF.

About this clonotype: This may stem from a read error, because a much larger clone lies one nucleotide away. The V gene is TRBV6-5, the J gene TRBJ2-2, with 9 positions matching TRBD1. This CDR3 has 14 residues. CDR1 MNHEY and CDR2 SVGAGI come from the germline V gene. Germline trimming cut 6 bases from V and 7 bases from J; bases unmatched to any gene: 6. CDR3 region: CASRKDRGIGELFF. CDR3 DNA: TGTGCCAGCAGGAAGGACAGGGGCATCGGGGAGCTGTTTTTT.

In its sample, this clonotype was seen many times. The CDR3 DNA sequence: TGTGCCATCAGTGAGTCGACTCAGCTGAACACTGAAGCTTTCTTT. Translating it yields CAISESTQLNTEAFF. J is TRBJ1-1 and V is TRBV10-3; D is unresolved. Trimming shortened V by 0 bases and J by 0 bases, and 8 bases separated the two germline ends. Germline CDR1 ENHRY, CDR2 SYGVKD. The CDR3 consists of 15 residues.

There are many counts of this clonotype. The CDR3 reads CASSLGSTDTQYF. CDR3 nucleotide sequence: TGTGCCAGCAGCTTAGGATCAACAGATACGCAGTATTTT. The J gene is TRBJ2-3, the V gene TRBV7-8; unclear D gene. CDR1 and CDR2 (germline): SGHVS, FQNEAQ. Trimming took off 1 base at V and 3 bases at J, with 5 bases between the two ends. This CDR3 is built from 13 residues.

Concerning this clonotype: Compared with germline, one end of the junction differs, possibly owing to a read error. The V call is TRBV12-3 or TRBV12-4, the J call TRBJ1-3, with D maybe TRBD1 (5 bases). This CDR3 has 15 residues. CDR3 DNA sequence: TGTGCCAGCAGTACCCGACAGAGCTCTGGAAACGCCATATATTTT. Amino acid sequence: CASSTRQSSGNAIYF.

The sample holds many counts of this clonotype. V and J are TRBV5-1 and TRBJ2-3, with TRBD1 matching 7 bases. Trimming at V came to 0 bases and at J to 5 bases, leaving 6 bases not matched to a gene. The germline CDR1 and CDR2 sequences are SGHRS and YFSETQ. The CDR3 is 15 amino acids. CDR3 DNA: TGCGCCAGCAGCTTGGATCAGGGGGATGTAGATACGCAGTATTTT. It is translated as CASSLDQGDVDTQYF.

This clonotype appeared many times. The V gene is TRBV2, the J gene TRBJ1-1; TRBD1 is a possible D gene (5 bases). The CDR3 has 13 residues. From germline, CDR1 is SNHLY and CDR2 FYNNEI. Deletions cut 1 base from V and 6 bases from J, with 9 bases between. The CDR3, as DNA: TGTGCCAGCAGTGAAGGGGGGTGGTCTGAAGCTTTCTTT. Protein sequence: CASSEGGWSEAFF.

This clonotype was counted a few times. The rearrangement uses TRBV28 and TRBJ1-2; a possible D gene is TRBD1 (5 bases). V was cut by 1 base and J by 7 bases, with 13 bases left in between. Looked up from germline, CDR1 is MDHEN and CDR2 is SYDVKM. This CDR3 contains 14 residues. The CDR3 DNA sequence: TGTGCCAGCAGTTTATCAGGGAGTAGCTTTGGCTACACCTTC. Translation gives CASSLSGSSFGYTF.

This clonotype was seen at least ten times. V usage is TRBV10-3 and J usage is TRBJ2-3, with TRBD1 as a possible D gene (6 bases). V lost 3 bases, J lost 9 bases, and 13 bases lay in between. The CDR3 is 13 amino acids. The germline CDR1 and CDR2 sequences are ENHRY and SYGVKD. The CDR3 region has the DNA TGTGCCATCAGTGATAACAGGGCCCCCACGCAGTATTTT. This sequence encodes CAISDNRAPTQYF.

This rearrangement joins TRBV10-3 to TRBJ2-3; D gene unclear. The germline V gene has CDR1 ENHRY and CDR2 SYGVKD. CDR3 length: 13 residues. V gave up 0 bases and J gave up 3 bases, with 4 bases separating them. CDR3 coding DNA: TGTGCCATCAGTGAGTCGAGAACAGATACGCAGTATTTT. Translating gives CAISESRTDTQYF.

This clonotype has more than one count but fewer than ten. The rearrangement links TRBV6-2 or TRBV6-3 to TRBJ1-1; D gene uncertain. The CDR3 covers 13 residues. The germline V gene has CDR1 MNHEY and CDR2 SVGEGT. The V and J ends lost 2 bases and 5 bases respectively, with 9 bases between them. CDR3 nucleotide sequence: TGTGCCAGCAGTTACCTAGGTCGGACTGAAGCTTTCTTT. It encodes CASSYLGRTEAFF.

This chain uses TRBV14 with TRBJ2-1; D is ambiguous. In germline, CDR1 is SGHDN, CDR2 FVKESK. V lost 10 bases and J 9 bases, leaving 22 bases between the germline ends. The CDR3 sequence is 14 residues long. CDR3 loop: CANGQELRGVEQFF. The CDR3 coding sequence is TGTGCCAACGGCCAAGAACTCCGAGGCGTTGAGCAGTTCTTC. The full variable domain, completed using reference TRBV14 and TRBJ2-1, is EAGVTQFPSHSVIEKGQTVTLRCDPISGHDNLYWYRRVMGKEIKFLLHFVKESKQDESGMPNNRFLAERTGGTYSTLKVQPAELEDSGVYFCANGQELRGVEQFFGPGTRLTVL.

This clonotype was recorded at least ten times. The V gene is TRBV5-4, the J gene TRBJ1-1; D gene ambiguous. Trimming shortened V by 4 bases and J by 3 bases, and 13 bases separated the two germline ends. The germline V gene encodes CDR1 SGHNT and CDR2 YYREEE (reference sequence). This CDR3 has 14 residues. In nucleotides, the CDR3 is TGTGCCAGCAGCGCCCCGGACCGCTACACTGAAGCTTTCTTT. Residues: CASSAPDRYTEAFF.

This clonotype appeared a few times. The chain combines TRBV7-2 with TRBJ1-5, with TRBD1 matching over 8 bases. V shed 5 bases and J 3 bases; nucleotides not matched to a gene: 6. CDR1 and CDR2 (germline): SGHTA, FQGNSA. The CDR3 length is 15 residues. The CDR3 region is CASSLDRGINQPQHF. The CDR3 nucleotides read TGTGCCAGCAGCCTCGACAGGGGCATCAATCAGCCCCAGCATTTT.

This clonotype showed up many times. The genes are TRBV24-1 and TRBJ2-5; TRBD2 might be the D (7 bases). The CDR3 spans 16 residues. Trimming removed 5 bases at V and 4 bases at J, with 19 bases between. Germline V gene lookup returns CDR1 KGHDR and CDR2 SFDVKD. The CDR3 DNA sequence: TGTGCCACCAGTGGGGCGCGGGGGCCGGGCGGAGAGACCCAGTACTTC. Translation gives CATSGARGPGGETQYF.

This clonotype was observed at least ten times. The chain combines TRBV6-2 or TRBV6-3 with TRBJ1-1; tentative D call: TRBD1 (5 bases). Germline V gene data show CDR1 as MNHEY and CDR2 as SVGEGT. The V end was cut by 5 bases, the J end by 3 bases, with 13 bases between. The length of the CDR3 is 14 residues. DNA of the CDR3: TGTGCCAGCAGTAACACGCCGGGGGACACTGAAGCTTTCTTT. Encoded protein: CASSNTPGDTEAFF.

This clonotype was picked up many times. The chain employs TRBV2 and TRBJ1-6; D not certain. The CDR3 covers 11 residues. CDR1 and CDR2 (germline): SNHLY, FYNNEI. Trimming stripped 7 bases from V and 5 bases from J, with 3 bases between. CDR3 in DNA: TGTGCCAGCACCGATAATTCACCCCTCCACTTT. It yields the protein CASTDNSPLHF.

This clonotype was counted at least ten times. In DNA, the CDR3 is TGTGCCAGCACCCAGCGGGACAGGGGGCTTCAGCAGTTCTTC. Residues: CASTQRDRGLQQFF. The chain links TRBV3-1 to TRBJ2-1; TRBD1 matches 12 bases. The CDR3 spans 14 residues. V lost 7 bases to trimming and J lost 11 bases; unmatched junction nucleotides: 9. Germline V gene sequence: CDR1 LGHDT, CDR2 YNNKEL (reference sequence).

This chain joins TRBV7-9 and TRBJ2-3; D not certain. Germline V gene sequence: CDR1 SEHNR, CDR2 FQNEAQ (reference sequence). This CDR3 has 15 residues. V lost 3 bases and J 0 bases, leaving 10 bases between the germline ends. CDR3 sequence: CASSFPTISTDTQYF. The CDR3, as DNA: TGTGCCAGCAGCTTCCCGACCATAAGCACAGATACGCAGTATTTT.

Concerning this clonotype itself: A read error may be the cause here, since a much bigger clone is one base away. This chain joins TRBV7-8 and TRBJ2-5, with a tentative D call TRBD1 (5 bases). Per the germline V gene, CDR1 is SGHVS and CDR2 is FQNEAQ. This CDR3 spans 13 amino acids. This chain's CDR3 is CASSLRTQEIQYF. DNA for the CDR3: TGTGCCAGCAGCTTGCGGACACAAGAGATCCAGTACTTC.

The chain's CDR3 is CASRSSGNTGELFF. CDR3 DNA: TGTGCCAGCAGGTCTAGCGGGAACACCGGGGAGCTGTTTTTT. The V and J genes are TRBV12-3 or TRBV12-4 and TRBJ2-2, with 7 bases fitting TRBD2. The CDR3 has 14 residues. Unmatched junction bases numbered 2, after V lost 6 bases and J lost 1 base.

This clonotype was seen repeatedly, ten times or more. This rearrangement joins TRBV11-2 to TRBJ1-5, with a tentative D call TRBD1 (6 bases). Germline V gives CDR1 SGHAT, CDR2 FQNNGV. Deletions cut 5 bases from V and 4 bases from J, with 15 bases between. This CDR3 spans 15 amino acids. CDR3 nucleotide sequence: TGTGCCAGCAGCGTCGAGGGGGGCTCTAATCAGCCCCAGCATTTT. Translating gives CASSVEGGSNQPQHF.

The chain joins TRBV7-2 to TRBJ2-3; a weak D match, TRBD2 (7 bases). This CDR3 is 16 amino acids long. Germline V gene sequence: CDR1 SGHTA, CDR2 FQGNSA. V gave up 6 bases and J gave up 3 bases, with 19 bases separating them. The CDR3 region is CASSPIGGAWTDTQYF. CDR3 bases: TGTGCCAGCAGTCCAATTGGGGGGGCTTGGACAGATACGCAGTATTTT.

In its sample, this clonotype was seen many times. The chain couples TRBV28 to TRBJ2-3; TRBD2 aligns across 7 bases. V lost 5 bases and J lost 1; bases outside the gene matches: 9. Germline assignment: CDR1 MDHEN and CDR2 SYDVKM. There are 16 residues in the CDR3. CDR3 sequence: CASSRTSAPRTDTQYF. CDR3 DNA sequence: TGTGCCAGCAGTCGCACTAGCGCCCCTCGCACAGATACGCAGTATTTT. The full variable domain, completed using reference TRBV28 and TRBJ2-3, is DVKVTQSSRYLVKRTGEKVFLECVQDMDHENMFWYRQDPGLGLRLIYFSYDVKMKEKGDIPEGYSVSREKKERFSLILESASTNQTSMYLCASSRTSAPRTDTQYFGPGTRLTVL.

This clonotype was seen at least ten times. The chain has TRBV20-1 and TRBJ2-3, with TRBD1 identical over 8 bases. Germline CDR1 and CDR2: DFQATT and SNEGSKA (reference sequence). Trimming took 0 bases from V and 1 from J; bases not matched to a gene: 15. CDR3 length: 19 residues. The CDR3 reads CSARDPGQDHPWGTDTQYF. The CDR3 coding sequence is TGCAGTGCTAGAGACCCGGGACAGGACCACCCCTGGGGCACAGATACGCAGTATTTT.

This clonotype was seen a handful of times. The chain carries TRBV4-1 and TRBJ2-3, with D maybe TRBD2 (6 bases). The germline gives CDR1 MGHRA, CDR2 YSYEKL. CDR3 length equals 16 residues. Trimming shortened V by 0 bases and J by 4 bases, and 14 bases separated the two germline ends. The CDR3 DNA sequence: TGCGCCAGCAGCCAAGATCCGCGGGGCGGTTCAGATACGCAGTATTTT. Its translation is CASSQDPRGGSDTQYF.